This entry describes one T cell receptor (beta chain). Antigen specificity is unknown. Its ends do not fully match the called genes, so a read error is possible. Germline CDR1 and CDR2: SGDLS and YYNGEE. This CDR3 comprises 15 residues. Sequenced by immunoSEQ multiplex PCR; TCRdb stores in-frame clones only, minus some. The sample has 150,000 to 200,000 clones; roughly 94% are singletons. This sample was included in a study of T cell responses to AZD1222 COVID-19 vaccine. Study outcomes and limitations: Among the donors, most were white British and more were female, and clonal diversity was possibly underestimated. Among those given AZD1222, only 6 or 7 were seropositive at baseline. The study found vaccine-associated CD4 TCRs spanning spike, dominant at 160-218 and 743-854. Targeting of unmutated variant regions was reportedly seen in nearly half of spike-specific TCRs.

The sample here was peripheral blood, taken 28 days after the second AZD1222 dose. The clonotype originates from an adult who received the AZD1222 COVID-19 vaccine. The V call is TRBV9, the J call TRBJ2-7; 7 nucleotides line up with TRBD2. The CDR3, as DNA: TGTGCCAGTAGCGTATACTGGACTAGCTCCTACGAGCAGTACTTC. It encodes CASSVYWTSSYEQYF.